The 30 T cell receptor beta chains in this list originate from one sample, sequenced in a study of glioma-infiltrating T cells after dendritic cell vaccination. Sequencing used immunoSEQ multiplex PCR; TCRdb keeps in-frame clones, though not all of them. The sample consists of under 100,000 clones, 85% to 90% of them appearing once. Sequencing used blood, obtained before dendritic cell vaccination. The receptors were gathered from a human donor with glioblastoma.

The genes are TRBV4-2 and TRBJ1-1; D ambiguous. This CDR3 is 13 amino acids long. V was cut by 7 bases and J by 0 bases, with 9 bases left in between. CDR1 is LGHNA and CDR2 is YNFKEQ in the germline V gene. The DNA for the CDR3 is TGTGCCAGCAACCTCCGGGTGAACACTGAAGCTTTCTTT. Its protein product is CASNLRVNTEAFF.

The V call is TRBV6-6, the J call TRBJ1-2; 10 bases agree with TRBD1. CDR3 length: 14 amino acids. The V and J ends lost 6 bases and 4 bases, in that order; junction bases with no gene match: 5. Per the germline V gene, CDR1 is MNHNY and CDR2 is SVGAGI (reference sequence). The CDR3 reads CASRRQGAGYGYTF. The CDR3 DNA follows: TGTGCCAGCAGGCGACAGGGGGCTGGCTATGGCTACACCTTC.

This clone has only one observation. The DNA for the CDR3 is TGTGCCAGCAGCCTCACAGGAAACACCATATATTTT. Translated, it gives CASSLTGNTIYF. The chain combines TRBV7-9 with TRBJ1-3; the D is unclear. The V end lost 5 bases, the J end lost 4 bases, and 6 bases lay between the germline ends. The CDR3 sequence is 12 residues long. CDR1 and CDR2 (germline): SEHNR, FQNEAQ (reference sequence).

The V and J genes are TRBV5-1 and TRBJ1-3; D call uncertain. The V gene lost 4 bases and the J gene lost 4 bases, with 18 bases spanning the gap. This CDR3 has 16 residues. The germline V gene encodes CDR1 SGHRS and CDR2 YFSETQ. The CDR3 DNA reads TGCGCCAGCAGCCCCTCTCAGAATGCGGCAGGAAACACCATATATTTT. It encodes CASSPSQNAAGNTIYF.

The chain links TRBV10-3 to TRBJ2-2; TRBD1 aligns across 12 bases. This CDR3 spans 18 amino acids. Germline CDR1 reads ENHRY; CDR2 reads SYGVKD. With 5 bases clipped from V and 2 bases from J, the junction kept 9 bases outside the gene matches. The CDR3 protein is CAISQGSGQGANTGELFF. CDR3 DNA: TGTGCCATCAGTCAAGGGTCGGGACAGGGGGCCAACACCGGGGAGCTGTTTTTT.

The chain carries TRBV2 and TRBJ2-1, with 8 bases fitting TRBD2. The V and J ends lost 5 bases and 6 bases, in that order; junction bases with no gene match: 21. The V gene's germline CDR1 is SNHLY and CDR2 FYNNEI. This CDR3 contains 19 residues. CDR3 sequence reads: CASSRGGYGLADRGNEQFF. DNA for the CDR3: TGTGCCAGCAGTCGGGGGGGGTATGGGCTAGCGGATAGGGGCAATGAGCAGTTCTTC.

This chain uses TRBV10-3 with TRBJ2-5; tentative D call: TRBD1 (7 bases). The CDR3 length is 14 residues. Trimming removed 3 bases from V and 4 bases from J, with 12 bases in between. The germline V gene has CDR1 ENHRY and CDR2 SYGVKD. CDR3 residues: CAISEQEGAETQYF. The DNA for the CDR3 is TGTGCCATCAGTGAACAGGAGGGGGCAGAGACCCAGTACTTC.

This rearrangement joins TRBV7-9 to TRBJ1-6; D is undetermined. Trimming took off 0 bases at V and 0 bases at J, with 9 bases between the two ends. The CDR3 has 17 amino acids. Per the germline V gene, CDR1 is SEHNR and CDR2 is FQNEAQ (reference sequence). Here the CDR3 DNA reads TGTGCCAGCAGCTTAGCCACGCCGAGCTCCTATAATTCACCCCTCCACTTT. Translation: CASSLATPSSYNSPLHF.

The count of this clone is one. The chain uses TRBV9 and TRBJ2-5, with 7 bases identical to TRBD2. The V gene's germline CDR1 is SGDLS and CDR2 YYNGEE. The CDR3 length is 15 residues. J lost 5 bases, V lost 0 bases, and 7 bases had no gene match. The CDR3 spells CASSVDEREGETQYF. As DNA, the CDR3 is TGTGCCAGCAGCGTAGACGAGCGGGAAGGGGAGACCCAGTACTTC.

This clone appeared once. The chain has TRBV21-1 and TRBJ1-2. TRBV21-1 counts as a pseudogene. The CDR3 is 10 amino acids. DNA of the CDR3: TGTGCCAGCAGCCTCTATGGCTACACCTTC. Its protein product is CASSLYGYTF.

The CDR3 nucleotides read TGTGCCAGCAGTCTCCGGGACAGGATATACGAGCAGTACTTC. It specifies CASSLRDRIYEQYF. This chain links TRBV6-1 with TRBJ2-7, with 8 nucleotides matching TRBD1. CDR3 length equals 14 residues. Germline CDR1 is MNHNS and CDR2 is SASEGT. J gave up 4 bases and V 5 bases, and 7 bases lay outside the gene matches.

On this clone itself: In the same sample, other DNA sequences code for this CDR3. This sequence joins TRBV19 and TRBJ1-1, with D uncertain. Germline CDR1 reads LNHDA; CDR2 reads SQIVND (reference sequence). The CDR3 contains 13 residues. V was shortened by 5 bases and J by 1 base, with 8 bases between the two germline ends. CDR3 loop: CASSLNGNTEAFF. Written as DNA, the CDR3 is TGTGCCAGTAGTCTGAACGGGAACACTGAAGCTTTCTTT. Looking up the rest from reference TRBV19 and TRBJ1-1 gives the full variable domain: DGGITQSPKYLFRKEGQNVTLSCEQNLNHDAMYWYRQDPGQGLRLIYYSQIVNDFQKGDIAEGYSVSREKKESFPLTVTSAQKNPTAFYLCASSLNGNTEAFFGQGTRLTVV.

This chain links TRBV19 with TRBJ1-4; D is ambiguous. The V gene lost 3 bases and the J gene lost 3 bases, with 5 bases spanning the gap. The germline gives CDR1 LNHDA, CDR2 SQIVND (reference sequence). The CDR3 covers 13 residues. CDR3 loop: CASSIRPNEKLFF. The CDR3 bases are TGTGCCAGTAGTATCAGGCCTAATGAAAAACTGTTTTTT.

V and J are TRBV5-4 and TRBJ2-7; 7 nucleotides match TRBD2. The CDR3 runs 15 residues. V trimming: 1 base; J trimming: 3 bases; junction bases outside the gene matches: 7. Germline V gene lookup returns CDR1 SGHNT and CDR2 YYREEE (reference sequence). The CDR3 loop reads CASSLFGLAVYEQYF. For the CDR3, the DNA is TGTGCCAGCAGCTTGTTCGGTCTAGCGGTCTACGAGCAGTACTTC.

CDR3 sequence (DNA): TGTGCCAGTAGTATAGAAGGCAGGGGGACCAACTATGGCTACACCTTC. It specifies CASSIEGRGTNYGYTF. This chain connects TRBV19 to TRBJ1-2, with 7 nucleotides matching TRBD1. The CDR3 runs 16 residues. Germline values: CDR1 LNHDA, CDR2 SQIVND (reference sequence). Trimming cost V 0 bases and J 2 bases; bases outside gene matches: 6.

This sequence joins TRBV19 and TRBJ1-2; the D gene is possibly TRBD1 (5 bases). The V and J ends lost 4 bases and 4 bases respectively, with 19 bases between them. The germline V gene has CDR1 LNHDA and CDR2 SQIVND (reference sequence). The CDR3 spans 16 residues. The chain's CDR3 is CASSTGRAARGYGYTF. The CDR3 DNA sequence: TGTGCCAGTAGTACCGGCAGGGCGGCTCGCGGCTATGGCTACACCTTC.

J is TRBJ2-7 and V is TRBV1; the table's D call TRBD2 went unverified against the DNA. TRBV1 is designated a pseudogene. The CDR3 has 21 amino acids. The CDR3: CTSSQDPRLGGRLPSSYEQYF. The CDR3 DNA reads TGCACCAGCAGCCAAGATCCCCGGCTTGGCGGGAGGCTTCCTAGCTCCTACGAGCAGTACTTC.

The chain links TRBV5-5 to TRBJ1-5, with D perhaps matching TRBD1 (6 bases). Trimming shortened V by 2 bases and J by 4 bases, and 19 bases separated the two germline ends. This CDR3 spans 17 amino acids. Germline V gene sequence: CDR1 SGHKS, CDR2 YYEKEE (reference sequence). CDR3 DNA: TGTGCCAGCAGCTTAACCGGGACAACGGCCGGAAATCAGCCCCAGCATTTT. Its translation is CASSLTGTTAGNQPQHF.

The chain carries TRBV30 and TRBJ2-5, with TRBD1 identical over 10 bases. TRBJ2-7 explains the end of the DNA better; the J call may be wrong. Germline CDR1 and CDR2: GTSNPN and SVGIG (reference sequence). The CDR3 covers 15 residues. In nucleotides, the CDR3 is TGTGCCTGGGGCCAGGGACAGGGGTTCTCCTACGAGCAGTACTTC. Protein: CAWGQGQGFSYEQYF.

As to this clone: The sample holds other DNA sequences that translate to the same CDR3. V gene TRBV4-1 combines with J gene TRBJ2-2; 7 positions agree with TRBD2. The CDR3 runs to 15 residues. The V gene's germline CDR1 is MGHRA and CDR2 YSYEKL. Unmatched junction bases numbered 5, after V lost 2 bases and J lost 5 bases. The CDR3 region is CASSQRGEETGELFF. The CDR3 region has the DNA TGCGCCAGCAGCCAACGGGGGGAGGAAACCGGGGAGCTGTTTTTT.

V gene TRBV6-4 combines with J gene TRBJ2-3, with 7 bases identical to TRBD2. The CDR3 contains 14 residues. CDR1 is MRHNA, CDR2 SNTAGT, per germline. Trimming removed 5 bases from V and 2 bases from J; junction bases left unmatched: 4. Here the CDR3 DNA reads TGTGCCAGCAGTATGGGGGGGTCCACAGATACGCAGTATTTT. Protein: CASSMGGSTDTQYF.

The chain links TRBV11-2 to TRBJ2-3, with a weak D call TRBD2 (7 bases). The CDR3 contains 15 residues. Germline lookup yields CDR1 SGHAT and CDR2 FQNNGV. V was cut by 6 bases and J by 6 bases, with 19 bases left in between. CDR3 sequence (DNA): TGTGCCAGCAGTTCCTCGAGGGGGGGGTTCGATACGCAGTATTTT. It yields the protein CASSSSRGGFDTQYF. Full variable domain (rest looked up from reference TRBV11-2 and TRBJ2-3): EAGVAQSPRYKIIEKRQSVAFWCNPISGHATLYWYQQILGQGPKLLIQFQNNGVVDDSQLPKDRFSAERLKGVDSTLKIQPAKLEDSAVYLCASSSSRGGFDTQYFGPGTRLTVL.

This clone occurred once. The rearrangement links TRBV18 to TRBJ1-6; D call uncertain. CDR1 KGHSH and CDR2 LQKENI come from the germline V gene. This CDR3 contains 16 residues. The germline V and J ends were trimmed by 3 bases and 0 bases, with 9 bases remaining between them. The CDR3 region is CASSPSLPSYNSPLHF. The CDR3 bases are TGTGCCAGCTCACCGTCCCTTCCCTCCTATAATTCACCCCTCCACTTT.

The chain is built from TRBV6-5 and TRBJ2-7; 7 bases are a match to TRBD1. The CDR3 has 14 residues. CDR1 and CDR2 from the germline V gene are MNHEY and SVGAGI. The trim removed 0 bases at V and 4 bases at J, leaving 3 bases unmatched. The CDR3 DNA is TGTGCCAGCAGTTACTCCCACAGGGGATACGAGCAGTACTTC. It is translated as CASSYSHRGYEQYF.

This sequence joins TRBV9 and TRBJ1-3; 11 nucleotides align to TRBD1. Germline V gene lookup returns CDR1 SGDLS and CDR2 YYNGEE. CDR3 length: 18 amino acids. V lost 0 bases to trimming and J lost 2 bases; unmatched junction nucleotides: 7. The DNA for the CDR3 is TGTGCCAGCAGCGTAGGGACAGGGGGCGCGAGGGCTGGAAACACCATATATTTT. Translation gives CASSVGTGGARAGNTIYF.

This clone showed up just once. The V gene is TRBV21-1, the J gene TRBJ2-2; the table's D call TRBD2 went unverified against the DNA. TRBV21-1 is a pseudogene. CDR3 length: 12 residues. The CDR3 nucleotides are TGTGCCAGCAGCAAAGTTCCCTGGGAGCTGTTTTTT. Its protein product is CASSKVPWELFF.

The rearrangement links TRBV29-1 to TRBJ2-7; TRBD2 aligns across 13 bases. Germline V gives CDR1 SQVTM, CDR2 ANQGSEA. This CDR3 spans 13 amino acids. Trimming at V came to 5 bases and at J to 4 bases, leaving 2 bases not matched to a gene. The CDR3 loop is CSVPGLAGYEQYF. CDR3 nucleotide sequence: TGCAGCGTTCCGGGACTAGCGGGGTACGAGCAGTACTTC.

There are a few counts of this clone. The rearrangement uses TRBV25-1 and TRBJ1-3, with D maybe TRBD1 (5 bases). This CDR3 has 15 residues. The germline V gene has CDR1 MGHDK and CDR2 SYGVNS. Between the trimmed V and J ends, which lost 0 bases and 4 bases, there was a span of 10 bases. CDR3 loop: CASSEYSGRGNTIYF. CDR3 nucleotide sequence: TGTGCCAGCAGTGAATATTCAGGGCGGGGAAACACCATATATTTT.

This clone was recorded only once. The V and J genes are TRBV4-2 and TRBJ1-1; weak D call: TRBD1 (6 bases). The CDR3 runs 12 residues. Trimming removed 10 bases at V and 4 bases at J, with 13 bases between. In germline, CDR1 is LGHNA, CDR2 YNFKEQ. The CDR3 here is CATGGGGTEAFF. For the CDR3, the DNA is TGTGCCACTGGGGGAGGGGGCACTGAAGCTTTCTTT.

The CDR3 loop is CATTLGLAGREQFF. CDR3 in DNA: TGTGCCACCACCCTAGGACTAGCGGGGCGGGAGCAGTTCTTC. The J gene is TRBJ2-1, the V gene TRBV15, with TRBD2 identical over 12 bases. V gave up 7 bases and J gave up 10 bases; unmatched junction bases: 8. The CDR3 totals 14 residues. Germline CDR1 reads LNHNV; CDR2 reads YYDKDF (reference sequence).